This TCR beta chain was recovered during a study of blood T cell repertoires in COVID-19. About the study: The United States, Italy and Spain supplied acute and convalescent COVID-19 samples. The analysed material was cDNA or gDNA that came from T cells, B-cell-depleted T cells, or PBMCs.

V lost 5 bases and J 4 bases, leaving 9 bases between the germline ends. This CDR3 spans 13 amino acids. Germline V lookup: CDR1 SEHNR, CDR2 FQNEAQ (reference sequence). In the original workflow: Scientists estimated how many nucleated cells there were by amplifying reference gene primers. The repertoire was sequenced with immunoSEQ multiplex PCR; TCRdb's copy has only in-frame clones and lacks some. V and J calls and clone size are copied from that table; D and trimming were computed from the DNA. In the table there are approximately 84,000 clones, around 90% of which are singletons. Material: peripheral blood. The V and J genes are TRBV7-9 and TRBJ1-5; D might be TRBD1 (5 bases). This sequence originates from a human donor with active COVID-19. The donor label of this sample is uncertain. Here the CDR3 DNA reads TGTGCCAGCAGCCGGGGGTTGAATCAGCCCCAGCATTTT. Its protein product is CASSRGLNQPQHF.